Following are 21 T cell receptor beta chains from one sample sequenced in a study of blood T cell repertoires in COVID-19. Clones were sequenced by immunoSEQ multiplex PCR, and TCRdb holds only the in-frame ones, with some missing. This table holds some 290,000 clones, roughly 90% found once. The specimen was peripheral blood. The source of these receptors is a woman younger than 45 with COVID-19, enrolled during active disease.

This sequence joins TRBV9 and TRBJ2-2; 10 bases fit TRBD2. The CDR3 is 16 amino acids. From germline, CDR1 is SGDLS and CDR2 YYNGEE. V gave up 5 bases and J gave up 5 bases; unmatched junction bases: 9. This CDR3 reads CASRGTSGEDTGELFF. Written as DNA, the CDR3 is TGTGCCAGCAGAGGAACTAGCGGGGAGGATACCGGGGAGCTGTTTTTT. The full variable domain, its missing parts supplied by reference TRBV9 and TRBJ2-2, is DSGVTQTPKHLITATGQRVTLRCSPRSGDLSVYWYQQSLDQGLQFLIQYYNGEERAKGNILERFSAQQFPDLHSELNLSSLELGDSALYFCASRGTSGEDTGELFFGEGSRLTVL.

This chain joins TRBV18 and TRBJ2-2, with 7 bases that match TRBD1. V shed 5 bases and J 0 bases; nucleotides not matched to a gene: 6. This CDR3 contains 16 residues. Germline V gene sequence: CDR1 KGHSH, CDR2 LQKENI. In DNA, the CDR3 is TGTGCCAGCTCATCTGGGACAGCTTCGAACACCGGGGAGCTGTTTTTT. Translation gives CASSSGTASNTGELFF. The variable domain in full, with the rest retrieved from reference TRBV18 and TRBJ2-2, is NAGVMQNPRHLVRRRGQEARLRCSPMKGHSHVYWYRQLPEEGLKFMVYLQKENIIDESGMPKERFSAEFPKEGPSILRIQQVVRGDSAAYFCASSSGTASNTGELFFGEGSRLTVL.

This chain joins TRBV4-1 and TRBJ2-7; 8 nucleotides align to TRBD2. The CDR3 is 16 residues long. Germline values: CDR1 MGHRA, CDR2 YSYEKL. V trimming: 1 base; J trimming: 4 bases; junction bases outside the gene matches: 9. In nucleotides, the CDR3 is TGCGCCAGCAGCCAAGGGACTAGCTTGGCCCCGTACGAGCAGTACTTC. Encoded protein: CASSQGTSLAPYEQYF.

The V gene is TRBV6-2 or TRBV6-3, the J gene TRBJ2-5; 9 bases agree with TRBD1. Per germline, CDR1 MNHEY and CDR2 SVGEGT. The CDR3 runs to 15 residues. Trimming cost V 6 bases and J 5 bases; bases outside gene matches: 10. CDR3 amino acids: CASSPGQGIWETQYF. CDR3 DNA: TGTGCCAGCAGCCCCGGACAGGGGATTTGGGAGACCCAGTACTTC.

The chain uses TRBV6-6 and TRBJ2-3; TRBD2 matches at 8 bases. Germline lookup yields CDR1 MNHNY and CDR2 SVGAGI (reference sequence). The ends lost 7 bases at V and 7 bases at J; junction bases unmatched: 13. The CDR3 totals 15 residues. The CDR3 DNA follows: TGTGCCAGCACCTTATTGGCGGGAGGCGGAAATACGCAGTATTTT. Amino acids: CASTLLAGGGNTQYF.

The rearrangement links TRBV12-3 or TRBV12-4 to TRBJ1-4; 9 bases line up with TRBD1. This CDR3 is 13 amino acids long. J was trimmed by 10 bases and V by 3 bases; bases with no gene match: 3. The CDR3: CASSFPGQGKLFF. The CDR3 DNA is TGTGCCAGCAGTTTTCCGGGACAGGGAAAACTGTTTTTT.

This chain uses TRBV5-1 with TRBJ1-4; D may be TRBD1 (6 bases). V lost 0 bases to trimming and J lost 5 bases, with 11 bases between them. This CDR3 comprises 15 residues. Looked up from germline, CDR1 is SGHRS and CDR2 is YFSETQ. CDR3 sequence reads: CASSLEGGTNEKLFF. CDR3 DNA: TGCGCCAGCAGCTTGGAAGGTGGGACAAATGAAAAACTGTTTTTT.

This chain connects TRBV29-1 to TRBJ1-1; D gene uncertain. The germline gives CDR1 SQVTM, CDR2 ANQGSEA. The ends were cut back, 3 bases at V and 1 base at J, with 9 bases in the middle. The CDR3 contains 13 residues. As DNA, the CDR3 is TGCAGCGTTGATTCTATCCCGAACACTGAAGCTTTCTTT. Translation: CSVDSIPNTEAFF.

This sequence joins TRBV19 and TRBJ2-2; tentative D call: TRBD1 (6 bases). The CDR3 loop spans 14 amino acids. Germline CDR1 is LNHDA and CDR2 is SQIVND (reference sequence). V was cut by 7 bases and J by 2 bases, with 11 bases left in between. CDR3 sequence (DNA): TGTGCCAGTACCGGGACACTAAACACCGGGGAGCTGTTTTTT. It encodes CASTGTLNTGELFF.

This chain uses TRBV15 with TRBJ2-3, with a possible D match to TRBD2 (6 bases). Per the germline V gene, CDR1 is LNHNV and CDR2 is YYDKDF (reference sequence). This CDR3 is 14 amino acids long. Trimming pared 3 bases from V and 4 bases from J, leaving 11 bases between. Here the CDR3 reads CATSRVRGADTQYF. In DNA, the CDR3 is TGTGCCACCAGCAGGGTTCGCGGGGCAGATACGCAGTATTTT.

The chain is built from TRBV9 and TRBJ2-1; possibly TRBD2 for D (5 bases). Germline CDR1 SGDLS, CDR2 YYNGEE. The CDR3 runs to 15 residues. The V and J ends lost 5 bases and 3 bases respectively, with 15 bases between them. The CDR3 DNA sequence: TGTGCCAGCAGTTCCTTTGACGGGGTCTACAATGAGCAGTTCTTC. This gives the protein CASSSFDGVYNEQFF.

The rearrangement joins TRBV14 to TRBJ1-6; D not resolved. The germline V gene has CDR1 SGHDN and CDR2 FVKESK. This CDR3 spans 19 amino acids. V gave up 1 base and J gave up 8 bases, with 24 bases separating them. CDR3 residues: CASSQGIPILAGSHSPLHF. The CDR3 DNA follows: TGTGCCAGCAGCCAAGGAATTCCAATATTGGCAGGCTCCCATTCACCCCTCCACTTT.

The V and J genes are TRBV12-3 or TRBV12-4 and TRBJ1-1; TRBD1 aligns across 9 bases. The CDR3 loop spans 13 amino acids. J lost 5 bases, V lost 7 bases, and 5 bases had no gene match. CDR3 sequence reads: CASTSTGGTEAFF. DNA of the CDR3: TGTGCCAGCACCTCGACAGGGGGGACTGAAGCTTTCTTT.

This sequence joins TRBV5-1 and TRBJ2-7; 8 bases line up with TRBD2. The CDR3 totals 14 residues. J gave up 3 bases and V 4 bases, and 6 bases lay outside the gene matches. Germline V gene data show CDR1 as SGHRS and CDR2 as YFSETQ. CDR3 region: CASSGKTSDYEQYF. Written as DNA, the CDR3 is TGCGCCAGCAGCGGAAAGACTAGCGACTACGAGCAGTACTTC. Full variable domain (remainder filled in from reference TRBV5-1 and TRBJ2-7): KAGVTQTPRYLIKTRGQQVTLSCSPISGHRSVSWYQQTPGQGLQFLFEYFSETQRNKGNFPGRFSGRQFSNSRSEMNVSTLELGDSALYLCASSGKTSDYEQYFGPGTRLTVT.

The chain employs TRBV6-5 and TRBJ1-6, with D perhaps TRBD1 (5 bases). V dropped 7 bases and J dropped 10 bases, with 17 bases sitting between them. CDR3 length equals 14 residues. Germline CDR1 reads MNHEY; CDR2 reads SVGAGI. The CDR3: CASNVAGLISPLHF. CDR3 DNA: TGTGCCAGCAACGTGGCAGGGCTAATATCACCCCTCCACTTT.

This clone was found a few times. This chain joins TRBV2 and TRBJ2-5; no clear D. The CDR3 sequence is 16 residues long. Trimming cost V 4 bases and J 1 base, with 16 bases left between them. Germline V gene data show CDR1 as SNHLY and CDR2 as FYNNEI. The CDR3: CASSVAIPPSQETQYF. The CDR3 coding sequence is TGTGCCAGCAGTGTCGCTATTCCCCCCTCCCAAGAGACCCAGTACTTC.

This sequence joins TRBV5-1 and TRBJ1-3, with D possibly TRBD1 on 5 matching bases. Germline CDR1 and CDR2: SGHRS and YFSETQ. The length of the CDR3 is 17 residues. Trimming stripped 5 bases from V and 2 bases from J, with 20 bases between. CDR3 nucleotide sequence: TGCGCCAGCAGACCATGGGCGGGGGGACCCGCTGGAAACACCATATATTTT. Amino acids: CASRPWAGGPAGNTIYF.

This clone was observed a single time. This chain connects TRBV29-1 to TRBJ2-7; 9 bases line up with TRBD2. The germline CDR1 and CDR2 sequences are SQVTM and ANQGSEA. The CDR3 has 14 amino acids. V gave up 3 bases and J gave up 6 bases; unmatched junction bases: 9. The CDR3 sequence is CSVDVLAGGREQYF. The CDR3 DNA is TGCAGCGTTGATGTTCTCGCGGGAGGGCGCGAGCAGTACTTC.

J is TRBJ2-3 and V is TRBV5-4; no clear D. The germline CDR1 and CDR2 sequences are SGHNT and YYREEE (reference sequence). The CDR3 has 14 residues. The ends were cut back, 0 bases at V and 5 bases at J, with 10 bases in the middle. CDR3 loop: CASSLEGVLDTQYF. The CDR3 nucleotides are TGTGCCAGCAGCTTGGAAGGAGTATTAGATACGCAGTATTTT.

The chain combines TRBV5-1 with TRBJ2-3; D uncertain. Trimming shortened V by 4 bases and J by 4 bases, and 10 bases separated the two germline ends. The CDR3 is 13 amino acids. From germline, CDR1 is SGHRS and CDR2 YFSETQ. CDR3 nucleotides: TGCGCCAGCAGCCTTGGAGCTCCAGATACGCAGTATTTT. It specifies CASSLGAPDTQYF. The full variable domain, with the rest looked up from reference TRBV5-1 and TRBJ2-3, is KAGVTQTPRYLIKTRGQQVTLSCSPISGHRSVSWYQQTPGQGLQFLFEYFSETQRNKGNFPGRFSGRQFSNSRSEMNVSTLELGDSALYLCASSLGAPDTQYFGPGTRLTVL.

This rearrangement joins TRBV5-6 to TRBJ2-7, with 12 bases fitting TRBD2. CDR3 length equals 13 residues. After removal of 4 bases from V and 13 bases from J, the junction contained 9 bases not matched to a gene. Germline V lookup: CDR1 SGHDT, CDR2 YYEEEE. The CDR3 here is CASSRGLAGIFYF. The DNA of the CDR3 is TGTGCCAGCAGCCGTGGACTAGCGGGGATTTTCTACTTC.